This section outlines one T cell receptor beta chain sequence together with its context. The antigen is not known. The entry originates in a study of T-cell memory formation after mild COVID-19. Study conclusions and caveats: Shrinking CD4+ clones resided mostly in CM and EM, and CD8+ ones in EMRA.

A single record per CDR3 protein comes from TCRdb applying MiXCR to the 5' RACE reads. The data show approximately 100,000 distinct CDR3 sequences, 20% to 30% seen once. V was cut by 8 bases and J by 6 bases, with 11 bases left in between. This CDR3 has 12 residues. The receptor was isolated from a man aged 18 to 29 who had mild COVID-19 (a few samples of this study predate the infection). Cell type and time point are not known. The J gene is TRBJ2-1, the V gene TRBV12-3 or TRBV12-4, with TRBD2 as a possible D gene (6 bases). The sample taken for sequencing was PBMCs or a T cell subset sorted from them (not recorded which). CDR3 loop: CASGSGGNEQFF. DNA for the CDR3: TGTGCCAGCGGATCCGGGGGCAATGAGCAGTTCTTC.